Described below is a single TCR beta chain sequence and its context. The antigen is not known. These data are taken from a study of T cell responses to AZD1222 COVID-19 vaccine. The junction had 8 bases not matched to a gene; V was cut back by 2 bases and J by 3 bases. The germline V gene has CDR1 LNHDA and CDR2 SQIVND (reference sequence). This CDR3 region has 17 residues. The table came from immunoSEQ multiplex PCR; TCRdb's copy has only in-frame clones and leaves some out. The table shows over 110,000 clones, with about 90% occurring only once. Points from the study as a whole: Researchers report vaccine-associated CD4 TCRs spanning spike, with dominance at 160-218 and 743-854. Clonal diversity may have been underestimated in mostly white British donors. As reported, nearly half of all spike-specific TCRs target variant regions that are unmutated.

Sequenced material: peripheral blood, taken 28 days after the second AZD1222 dose. The receptor was isolated from an adult who received the AZD1222 COVID-19 vaccine. The chain links TRBV19 to TRBJ2-2; 8 nucleotides align to TRBD2. The CDR3 here is CASSIFLGTRDTGELFF. The CDR3 DNA reads as TGTGCCAGTAGTATATTTCTCGGGACTAGGGACACCGGGGAGCTGTTTTTT.